The next 20 T cell receptor beta chains were all read from a single sample in a study of OX40 agonist ivuxolimab in advanced cancers. Method: immunoSEQ multiplex PCR; TCRdb's copy keeps in-frame clones and lacks some. The table has 60,000 to 100,000 clones, about 89% seen once. The starting material was CD4+ or CD8+ T cells sorted from blood, obtained in a trial of the OX40 agonist ivuxolimab. Receptors originate from an adult with an advanced solid tumor such as melanoma, head and neck, liver or kidney cancer.

The rearrangement uses TRBV5-1 and TRBJ2-7; D not certain. The V end was cut by 5 bases, the J end by 0 bases, with 12 bases between. The CDR3 runs 14 residues. Germline CDR1 and CDR2: SGHRS and YFSETQ. CDR3 coding DNA: TGCGCCAGCAGTCCACAGTCAAACTCCTACGAGCAGTACTTC. Its protein is CASSPQSNSYEQYF.

The chain couples TRBV18 to TRBJ1-3; D gene uncertain. The CDR3 has 15 residues. From germline, CDR1 is KGHSH and CDR2 LQKENI. V was shortened by 6 bases and J by 2 bases, with 14 bases between the two germline ends. CDR3 coding DNA: TGTGCCAGCTCGGAGGGCCGATTCACTGGAAACACCATATATTTT. Protein: CASSEGRFTGNTIYF.

The chain couples TRBV9 to TRBJ1-6, with 12 bases identical to TRBD1. This CDR3 region has 14 residues. Per germline, CDR1 SGDLS and CDR2 YYNGEE. With 4 bases clipped from V and 12 bases from J, the junction kept 5 bases outside the gene matches. The CDR3 is CASSRDRGQGPLHF. The CDR3 DNA follows: TGTGCCAGCAGCCGGGACAGGGGGCAGGGACCCCTCCACTTT.

The chain is built from TRBV5-4 and TRBJ2-1, with D unclear. The germline V gene has CDR1 SGHNT and CDR2 YYREEE (reference sequence). This CDR3 region has 15 residues. Trimming took 0 bases from V and 3 from J, leaving 10 bases between them. The DNA for the CDR3 is TGTGCCAGCAGCTTGGCCCCTACTATCTACAATGAGCAGTTCTTC. Translating it yields CASSLAPTIYNEQFF. Full variable domain (outside the CDR3, taken from reference TRBV5-4 and TRBJ2-1): ETGVTQSPTHLIKTRGQQVTLRCSSQSGHNTVSWYQQALGQGPQFIFQYYREEENGRGNFPPRFSGLQFPNYSSELNVNALELDDSALYLCASSLAPTIYNEQFFGPGTRLTVL.

The genes are TRBV10-3 and TRBJ1-2; tentatively, D is TRBD1 (5 bases). CDR3 size: 11 residues. V was trimmed by 9 bases and J by 4 bases, leaving 9 bases between them. From germline, CDR1 is ENHRY and CDR2 SYGVKD. The CDR3 DNA follows: TGTGCCATAAGGGACTTCTATGGCTACACCTTC. This sequence encodes CAIRDFYGYTF.

V is TRBV19 and J is TRBJ1-1, with 10 positions matching TRBD1. CDR1 and CDR2 (germline): LNHDA, SQIVND (reference sequence). The CDR3 loop spans 15 amino acids. V dropped 7 bases and J dropped 5; count of bases not matched to a gene: 10. CDR3 residues: CASIARDRGQTEAFF. CDR3 bases: TGTGCCAGTATTGCCCGAGACAGGGGGCAAACTGAAGCTTTCTTT.

This sequence joins TRBV2 and TRBJ2-7; no reliable D call. The CDR3 length is 11 residues. The germline V gene encodes CDR1 SNHLY and CDR2 FYNNEI. Trimming took off 6 bases at V and 3 bases at J, with 6 bases between the two ends. The CDR3 reads CASSDFYEQYF. Here the CDR3 DNA reads TGTGCCAGCAGCGATTTCTACGAGCAGTACTTC.

The genes are TRBV11-2 and TRBJ2-1; TRBD2 matches 7 bases. The CDR3 loop spans 15 amino acids. CDR1 and CDR2 from the germline V gene are SGHAT and FQNNGV. V shed 3 bases, J shed 2 bases, and the junction held 4 bases outside the gene matches. CDR3 amino acids: CASSLMRGTYNEQFF. Written as DNA, the CDR3 is TGTGCCAGCAGCTTGATGCGGGGGACCTACAATGAGCAGTTCTTC.

The chain uses TRBV7-2 and TRBJ1-5, with D possibly being TRBD1 (5 bases). The germline V gene has CDR1 SGHTA and CDR2 FQGNSA. This CDR3 contains 15 residues. Trimming stripped 5 bases from V and 0 bases from J, with 11 bases between. CDR3: CASSRNRISNQPQHF. CDR3 bases: TGTGCCAGCAGCCGTAACAGGATTAGCAATCAGCCCCAGCATTTT. The full variable domain, completed using reference TRBV7-2 and TRBJ1-5, is GAGVSQSPSNKVTEKGKDVELRCDPISGHTALYWYRQSLGQGLEFLIYFQGNSAPDKSGLPSDRFSAERTGGSVSTLTIQRTQQEDSAVYLCASSRNRISNQPQHFGDGTRLSIL.

The J gene is TRBJ2-5, the V gene TRBV5-4, with 12 nucleotides matching TRBD1. CDR3 length equals 16 residues. The V segment lost 3 bases and the J segment 6 bases; nucleotides outside the gene matches: 9. Germline lookup yields CDR1 SGHNT and CDR2 YYREEE (reference sequence). CDR3 coding DNA: TGTGCCAGCAGCTATGGGACAGGGGGCGCGGTGCAGACCCAGTACTTC. Protein product: CASSYGTGGAVQTQYF.

This clone was observed a single time. The chain employs TRBV6-1 and TRBJ1-1; D unresolved. The CDR3 runs to 14 residues. V lost 2 bases and J 1 base, leaving 8 bases between the germline ends. CDR1 and CDR2 from the germline V gene are MNHNS and SASEGT. The CDR3 sequence: CASSEWSRNTEAFF. CDR3 bases: TGTGCCAGCAGTGAATGGAGCAGGAACACTGAAGCTTTCTTT.

The rearrangement uses TRBV30 and TRBJ2-6; D assignment may be TRBD1 or TRBD2 (6 bases each). CDR1 and CDR2 from the germline V gene are GTSNPN and SVGIG (reference sequence). Trimming took 0 bases from V and 2 from J, leaving 8 bases between them. CDR3 length: 15 amino acids. Here the CDR3 reads CAWSVGGPGANVLTF. CDR3 nucleotide sequence: TGTGCCTGGAGTGTGGGGGGCCCTGGGGCCAACGTCCTGACTTTC.

This chain connects TRBV5-6 to TRBJ2-5; weak D call: TRBD2 (5 bases). CDR3 length: 14 residues. Trimming took 2 bases from V and 5 from J, leaving 13 bases between them. Germline loops: CDR1 SGHDT, CDR2 YYEEEE. The CDR3 here is CASSLLRAEETQYF. In DNA form, the CDR3 reads TGTGCCAGCAGCTTACTGAGGGCCGAGGAGACCCAGTACTTC.

The count of this clone is one. The chain carries TRBV5-1 and TRBJ1-1; D gene unclear. This CDR3 contains 13 residues. V dropped 1 base and J dropped 1 base, with 5 bases sitting between them. CDR1 and CDR2 from the germline V gene are SGHRS and YFSETQ. The CDR3 sequence is CASSLRWNTEAFF. In nucleotides, the CDR3 is TGCGCCAGCAGCTTGCGGTGGAACACTGAAGCTTTCTTT.

On this clone: One end of the junction varies from germline; a read error may be responsible. The chain is built from TRBV10-3 and TRBJ1-2, with TRBD1 as a possible D gene (6 bases). Germline-derived CDR1 and CDR2 are ENHRY and SYGVKD. CDR3 size: 15 residues. The DNA of the CDR3 is TGTGCCATCGGTGAGTCGGGACAACCAAACTATGGCTACACCTTC. As protein: CAIGESGQPNYGYTF.

This rearrangement joins TRBV6-1 to TRBJ2-7; 12 bases agree with TRBD1. V was clipped by 5 bases and J by 2 bases; unmatched bases: 4. Looked up from germline, CDR1 is MNHNS and CDR2 is SASEGT. The CDR3 sequence is 15 residues long. CDR3 nucleotide sequence: TGTGCCAGCAGTACCGGGACAGGGGGCCCCTACGAGCAGTACTTC. It is translated as CASSTGTGGPYEQYF.

The chain is built from TRBV9 and TRBJ1-2, with 8 bases fitting TRBD1. This CDR3 has 15 amino acids. V lost 0 bases to trimming and J lost 8 bases; unmatched junction nucleotides: 9. The germline gives CDR1 SGDLS, CDR2 YYNGEE. The CDR3 here is CASSVDRGNIAGYTF. The CDR3 coding sequence is TGTGCCAGCAGCGTAGACAGGGGGAATATTGCGGGCTACACCTTC.

This sequence joins TRBV9 and TRBJ2-2, with D tentatively TRBD2 (6 bases). Deletions cut 0 bases from V and 5 bases from J, with 11 bases between. Germline-derived CDR1 and CDR2 are SGDLS and YYNGEE. This CDR3 has 15 residues. DNA of the CDR3: TGTGCCAGCAGCGTAGCTCTTGCGGGGACCGGGGAGCTGTTTTTT. Amino acid sequence: CASSVALAGTGELFF.

This chain connects TRBV11-3 to TRBJ1-1; 11 nucleotides align to TRBD1. The V gene end was trimmed by 3 bases and the J gene end by 3 bases; junction bases not matched to a gene: 6. Germline loops: CDR1 SGHNT, CDR2 YENEEA. The CDR3 sequence is 16 residues long. The CDR3 sequence is CASSLGQGELDTEAFF. CDR3 DNA: TGTGCCAGCAGCTTGGGACAGGGGGAACTGGACACTGAAGCTTTCTTT.

The genes are TRBV6-6 and TRBJ2-7; possible D gene TRBD1, 6 bases. Germline-derived CDR1 and CDR2 are MNHNY and SVGAGI (reference sequence). The germline V and J ends were trimmed by 2 bases and 6 bases, with 11 bases remaining between them. The length of the CDR3 is 13 residues. The CDR3 DNA reads as TGTGCCAGCAGTTACGGTCGAGGGGGCGAGCAGTACTTC. Amino acids: CASSYGRGGEQYF.